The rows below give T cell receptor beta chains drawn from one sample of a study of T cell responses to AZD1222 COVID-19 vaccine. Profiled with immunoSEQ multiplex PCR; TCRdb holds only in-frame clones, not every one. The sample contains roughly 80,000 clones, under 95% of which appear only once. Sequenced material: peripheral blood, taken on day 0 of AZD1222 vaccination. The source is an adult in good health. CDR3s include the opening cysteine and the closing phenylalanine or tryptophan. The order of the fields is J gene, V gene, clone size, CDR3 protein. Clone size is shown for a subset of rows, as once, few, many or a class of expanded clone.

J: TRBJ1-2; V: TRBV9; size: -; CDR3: CASNSRGSHSYGYTF
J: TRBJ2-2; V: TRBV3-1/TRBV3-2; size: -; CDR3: CASSYPGLAGPTGELFF
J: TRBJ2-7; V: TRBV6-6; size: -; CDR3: CASRRTYEQYF
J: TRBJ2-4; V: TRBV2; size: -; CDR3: CASGQSGGLNIQYF
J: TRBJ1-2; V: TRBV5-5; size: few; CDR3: CASSWGTDGAGYTF
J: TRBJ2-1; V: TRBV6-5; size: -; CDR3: CASILGQVTGEQFF
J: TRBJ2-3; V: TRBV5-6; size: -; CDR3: CASSLRGPGDTQYF
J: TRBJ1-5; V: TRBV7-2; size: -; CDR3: CASSLTSRPSNQPQHF
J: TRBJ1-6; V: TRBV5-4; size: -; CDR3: CASSSAPTTNNSPLHF
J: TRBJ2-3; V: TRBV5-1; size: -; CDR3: CASSLATSGIADTQYF
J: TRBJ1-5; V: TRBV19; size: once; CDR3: CASIRRSEGSNQPQHF
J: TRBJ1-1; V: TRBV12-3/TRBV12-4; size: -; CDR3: CASSQAAGTEAFF
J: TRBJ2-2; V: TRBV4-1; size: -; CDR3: CASSQVRLGSNTGELFF
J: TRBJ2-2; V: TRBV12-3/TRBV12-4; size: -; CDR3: CASGGRGELFF
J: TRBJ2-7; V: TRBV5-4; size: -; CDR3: CASSLTSGVYEQYF
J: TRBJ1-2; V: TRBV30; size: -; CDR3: CAWSWDGFDNYGYTF
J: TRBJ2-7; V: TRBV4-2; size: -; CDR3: CASSQDQGGSYEQYF
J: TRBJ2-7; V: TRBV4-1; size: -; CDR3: CASSQPTGTSESYEQYF
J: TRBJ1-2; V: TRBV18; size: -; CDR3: CASSFSAAGYTF
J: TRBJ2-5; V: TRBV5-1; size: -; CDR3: CASSSSGAFQETQYF
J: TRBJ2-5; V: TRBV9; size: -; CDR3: CASSGPQETQYF
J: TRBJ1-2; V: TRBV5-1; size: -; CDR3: CASSLTGGNYGYTF
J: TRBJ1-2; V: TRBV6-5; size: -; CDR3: CASSPQGAVGYGYTF
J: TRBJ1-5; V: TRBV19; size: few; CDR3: CASSIQGSQPQHF
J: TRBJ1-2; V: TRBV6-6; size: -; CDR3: CASSSPGTGVPYTF
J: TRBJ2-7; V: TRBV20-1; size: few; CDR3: CSASRGTGEGEQYF
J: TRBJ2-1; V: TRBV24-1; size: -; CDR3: CATSDPINEQFF
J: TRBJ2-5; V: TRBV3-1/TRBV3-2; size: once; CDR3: CASSQDTGVQETQYF
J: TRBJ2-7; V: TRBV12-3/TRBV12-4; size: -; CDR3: CASSSAYEQYF
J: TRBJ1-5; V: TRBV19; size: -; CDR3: CASGAGTGGVRNQPQHF
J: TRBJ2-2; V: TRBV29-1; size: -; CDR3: CSVTGQETSNTGELFF
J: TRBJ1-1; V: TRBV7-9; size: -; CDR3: CASSPERGRMNTEAFF
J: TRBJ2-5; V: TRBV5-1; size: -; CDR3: CASGSTLAGAGETQYF
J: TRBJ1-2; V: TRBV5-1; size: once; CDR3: CASSLGGHPRDGYTF
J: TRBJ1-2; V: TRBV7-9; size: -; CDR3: CASSSGSGYTF
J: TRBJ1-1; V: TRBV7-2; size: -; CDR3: CASRWQENTEAFF
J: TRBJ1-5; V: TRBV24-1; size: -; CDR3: CAAQEGSNQPQHF
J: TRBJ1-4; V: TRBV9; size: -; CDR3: CASSETDEKLFF
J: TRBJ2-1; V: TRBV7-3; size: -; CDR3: CASSPSGSGSLEEQFF
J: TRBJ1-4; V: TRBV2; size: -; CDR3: CASSEDRAGANEKLFF
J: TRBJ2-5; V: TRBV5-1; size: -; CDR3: CASSPRTSGRLGETQYF
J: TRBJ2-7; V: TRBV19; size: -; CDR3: CASRQGGDEQYF
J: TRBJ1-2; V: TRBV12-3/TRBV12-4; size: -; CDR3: CASSTGGYTF
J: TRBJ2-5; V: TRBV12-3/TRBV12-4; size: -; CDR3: CASSLRETQYF
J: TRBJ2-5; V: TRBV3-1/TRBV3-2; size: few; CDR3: CASSLQETQYF
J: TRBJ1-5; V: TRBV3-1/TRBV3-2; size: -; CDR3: CASSQGSLGYQPQHF
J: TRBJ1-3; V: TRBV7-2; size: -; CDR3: CASSLARGSWGNTIYF
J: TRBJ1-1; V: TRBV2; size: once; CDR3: CASGQELNAFF
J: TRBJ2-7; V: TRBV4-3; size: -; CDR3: CASSQGTQYEQYF
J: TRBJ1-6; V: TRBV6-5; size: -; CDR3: CASSSLRQDNSPLHF
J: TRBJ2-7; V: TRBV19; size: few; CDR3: CASSIGWGSYEQYF
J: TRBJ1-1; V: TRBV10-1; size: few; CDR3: CASIRQGLMNTEAFF
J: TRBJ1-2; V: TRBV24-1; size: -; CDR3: CATSDDPTYGYTF
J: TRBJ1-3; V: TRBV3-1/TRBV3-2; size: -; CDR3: CASSLLGGHLNTIYF
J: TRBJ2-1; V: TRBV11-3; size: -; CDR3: CASSSKRGPHNEQFF
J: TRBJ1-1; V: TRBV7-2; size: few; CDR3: CASSGGTTLRAFF
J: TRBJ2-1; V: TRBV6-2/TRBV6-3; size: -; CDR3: CASSWAGVNEQFF
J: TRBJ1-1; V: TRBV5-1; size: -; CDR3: CASSPEDPGGSEAFF
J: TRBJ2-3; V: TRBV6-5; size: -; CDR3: CASRTSGGARDTQYF